What follows are 21 T cell receptor beta chains derived from one specimen sequenced in a study of cytomegalovirus exposure and HLA in healthy donors. The PCR had 60 Vbeta and 13 Jbeta primers. Produced via immunoSEQ multiplex PCR; TCRdb's table is partial and in-frame only. The sample carries 120,000 to 150,000 clones, roughly 80% recorded once. The sequenced material came from PBMCs. The receptors stem from a man aged 35-49 years in good health and CMV-seropositive.

This chain uses TRBV27 with TRBJ2-1; maybe TRBD2 (5 bases). The CDR3 has 15 residues. Per the germline V gene, CDR1 is MNHEY and CDR2 is SMNVEV (reference sequence). Trimming removed 5 bases from V and 5 bases from J, with 16 bases in between. The CDR3 coding sequence is TGTGCCAGCAGTCCAACCTCCGGGGATCACAATGAGCAGTTCTTC. Its protein is CASSPTSGDHNEQFF.

This clone was observed a few times. The chain recombines TRBV27 with TRBJ2-7, with a tentative D call TRBD1 (5 bases). The V gene lost 0 bases and the J gene lost 3 bases, with 6 bases spanning the gap. Per germline, CDR1 MNHEY and CDR2 SMNVEV (reference sequence). The CDR3 is 13 amino acids. CDR3 DNA sequence: TGTGCCAGCAGTTTATCAGGGGTCTACGAGCAGTACTTC. Encoded protein: CASSLSGVYEQYF.

V usage is TRBV28 and J usage is TRBJ2-1; D might be TRBD2 (6 bases). V shed 8 bases and J shed 8 bases, with 16 bases lying between them. Germline-derived CDR1 and CDR2 are MDHEN and SYDVKM. CDR3 size: 13 residues. DNA for the CDR3: TGTGCCAGCCGTCTGCGGGGTGCGCATGAGCAGTTCTTC. Protein: CASRLRGAHEQFF.

This chain joins TRBV5-1 and TRBJ1-4; D perhaps matches TRBD1 (5 bases). The CDR3 has 15 residues. Between the trimmed V and J ends, which lost 0 bases and 3 bases, there was a span of 9 bases. Germline V lookup: CDR1 SGHRS, CDR2 YFSETQ. CDR3 nucleotides: TGCGCCAGCAGCTTGGCGGGGGGAGCTAATGAAAAACTGTTTTTT. Residues: CASSLAGGANEKLFF.

The chain recombines TRBV12-5 with TRBJ2-1; D not resolved. This CDR3 has 15 residues. Between the trimmed V and J ends, which lost 0 bases and 6 bases, there was a span of 12 bases. Germline V gene data show CDR1 as LGHNT and CDR2 as FRNRAP. As DNA, the CDR3 is TGTGCTAGTGGTTTGGTTTCTAGTATAGGCAATGAGCAGTTCTTC. Translating it yields CASGLVSSIGNEQFF.

Only one count was recorded for this clone. The chain employs TRBV11-2 and TRBJ1-5; D might be TRBD1 (5 bases). V was trimmed by 1 base and J by 7 bases, leaving 8 bases between them. Germline V gives CDR1 SGHAT, CDR2 FQNNGV. This CDR3 comprises 13 residues. In DNA, the CDR3 is TGTGCCAGCAGCTTAGGTGGGGGGCAGCCCCAGCATTTT. Translating it yields CASSLGGGQPQHF.

This clone appeared once. V is TRBV29-1 and J is TRBJ2-2; 11 bases are shared with TRBD2. CDR1 and CDR2 from the germline V gene are SQVTM and ANQGSEA. The CDR3 length is 16 residues. J lost 7 bases, V lost 6 bases, and 13 bases had no gene match. The CDR3 protein is CSVAFLAGGQGGELFF. CDR3 coding DNA: TGCAGCGTGGCCTTCTTAGCGGGGGGGCAGGGCGGGGAGCTGTTTTTT.

This clone has just a few counts. The chain is built from TRBV6-5 and TRBJ1-2; 7 positions match TRBD1. CDR1 is MNHEY, CDR2 SVGAGI, per germline. CDR3 length: 15 residues. Trimming took 6 bases from V and 4 from J; bases not matched to a gene: 11. The CDR3 spells CASRRRTGEVYGYTF. As DNA, the CDR3 is TGTGCCAGCAGGCGCCGCACAGGGGAAGTCTATGGCTACACCTTC.

In its sample, this clone was seen once. The rearrangement links TRBV11-2 to TRBJ2-1; D is ambiguous. Germline CDR1 reads SGHAT; CDR2 reads FQNNGV. The CDR3 has 15 residues. The V and J ends lost 5 bases and 4 bases respectively, with 15 bases between them. The CDR3 region has the DNA TGTGCCAGCAGCCAAGAGAGCGCTAGGTACAATGAGCAGTTCTTC. It encodes CASSQESARYNEQFF.

The genes are TRBV7-2 and TRBJ2-1; 8 positions agree with TRBD2. Germline values: CDR1 SGHTA, CDR2 FQGNSA. With V trimmed by 0 bases and J by 0 bases, 4 bases remained unmatched. The CDR3 sequence is 17 residues long. This chain's CDR3 is CASSLALAGGSYNEQFF. DNA of the CDR3: TGTGCCAGCAGCTTAGCCCTCGCGGGAGGCTCCTACAATGAGCAGTTCTTC.

The J gene is TRBJ2-7, the V gene TRBV7-2; 8 bases are a match to TRBD2. Germline V gene data show CDR1 as SGHTA and CDR2 as FQGNSA. The CDR3 spans 16 residues. J was trimmed by 0 bases and V by 0 bases; bases with no gene match: 4. Written as DNA, the CDR3 is TGTGCCAGCAGCTTAGCGCTAAGCGGGGGCTCCTACGAGCAGTACTTC. Protein sequence: CASSLALSGGSYEQYF.

The gene calls are TRBV29-1 and TRBJ2-1; D may be TRBD1 (5 bases). CDR1 SQVTM and CDR2 ANQGSEA come from the germline V gene. V lost 6 bases and J 2 bases, leaving 17 bases between the germline ends. This CDR3 contains 15 residues. This chain's CDR3 is CSVREEAPTYNEQFF. The CDR3 coding sequence is TGCAGCGTCAGGGAAGAGGCCCCTACCTACAATGAGCAGTTCTTC.

CDR3 DNA sequence: TGTGCCAGCAGCTTAGACACAACCTACGAGCAGTACTTC. Translating it yields CASSLDTTYEQYF. The chain recombines TRBV7-6 with TRBJ2-7, with D unresolved. Looked up from germline, CDR1 is SGHVS and CDR2 is FNYEAQ. The CDR3 consists of 13 residues. The V gene lost 1 base and the J gene lost 2 bases, with 6 bases spanning the gap.

The gene calls are TRBV2 and TRBJ1-5; 9 nucleotides align to TRBD1. J was trimmed by 7 bases and V by 7 bases; bases with no gene match: 11. The germline CDR1 and CDR2 sequences are SNHLY and FYNNEI. There are 15 residues in the CDR3. In nucleotides, the CDR3 is TGTGCCAGCAAACAGGGGGCGCTTGCTGGCCAGCCCCAGCATTTT. Its translation is CASKQGALAGQPQHF. Supplemented by reference TRBV2 and TRBJ1-5, the full variable domain reads EPEVTQTPSHQVTQMGQEVILRCVPISNHLYFYWYRQILGQKVEFLVSFYNNEISEKSEIFDDQFSVERPDGSNFTLKIRSTKLEDSAMYFCASKQGALAGQPQHFGDGTRLSIL.

The genes are TRBV18 and TRBJ2-3; 9 nucleotides align to TRBD1. CDR3 length: 15 amino acids. V shed 1 base, J shed 5 bases, and the junction held 4 bases outside the gene matches. The germline gives CDR1 KGHSH, CDR2 LQKENI. The chain's CDR3 is CASSPQGQGIDTQYF. Here the CDR3 DNA reads TGTGCCAGCTCACCACAGGGACAGGGAATAGATACGCAGTATTTT.

The V gene is TRBV9, the J gene TRBJ1-1, with 10 nucleotides matching TRBD1. The germline gives CDR1 SGDLS, CDR2 YYNGEE. The J segment lost 0 bases and the V segment lost 0 bases, leaving 2 bases of the junction unmatched. The CDR3 runs to 16 residues. CDR3 sequence: CASSVGGTGVNTEAFF. The CDR3 DNA follows: TGTGCCAGCAGCGTAGGGGGGACAGGGGTGAACACTGAAGCTTTCTTT.

Note on this clone: Other DNA sequences of this sample code for an identical CDR3. V and J are TRBV30 and TRBJ2-7, with D possibly matching TRBD2 (6 bases). There are 13 residues in the CDR3. V dropped 0 bases and J dropped 3 bases, with 9 bases sitting between them. In germline, CDR1 is GTSNPN, CDR2 SVGIG (reference sequence). The CDR3 coding sequence is TGTGCCTGGAGTGTCACCGGGGGCTACGAGCAGTACTTC. Its translation: CAWSVTGGYEQYF.

The V call is TRBV4-1, the J call TRBJ1-5; weak D call: TRBD1 (6 bases). Trimming cost V 3 bases and J 3 bases, with 9 bases left between them. Germline V gene lookup returns CDR1 MGHRA and CDR2 YSYEKL. The CDR3 has 14 residues. CDR3 in DNA: TGCGCCAGCAGCCACGGACAGCTCAATCAGCCCCAGCATTTT. This gives the protein CASSHGQLNQPQHF.

The chain links TRBV2 to TRBJ1-1; perhaps TRBD1 as D (5 bases). CDR1 SNHLY and CDR2 FYNNEI come from the germline V gene. Trimming shortened V by 2 bases and J by 4 bases, and 11 bases separated the two germline ends. The CDR3 consists of 14 residues. The CDR3 loop reads CASSERVGGTEAFF. The CDR3 DNA is TGTGCCAGCAGTGAAAGGGTGGGGGGCACTGAAGCTTTCTTT.

This clone turned up a few times. The chain employs TRBV5-1 and TRBJ2-3, with 7 nucleotides matching TRBD1. The CDR3 extends over 14 amino acids. CDR1 is SGHRS and CDR2 is YFSETQ in the germline V gene. The V gene end was trimmed by 4 bases and the J gene end by 2 bases; junction bases not matched to a gene: 4. In DNA form, the CDR3 reads TGCGCCAGCAGCCCGGGACAGAACACAGATACGCAGTATTTT. Translation gives CASSPGQNTDTQYF. Combining the CDR3 with reference TRBV5-1 and TRBJ2-3 gives the whole variable domain KAGVTQTPRYLIKTRGQQVTLSCSPISGHRSVSWYQQTPGQGLQFLFEYFSETQRNKGNFPGRFSGRQFSNSRSEMNVSTLELGDSALYLCASSPGQNTDTQYFGPGTRLTVL.

V gene TRBV9 combines with J gene TRBJ2-3; D possibly corresponds to TRBD2 (7 bases). Trimming took 0 bases from V and 2 from J, leaving 13 bases between them. The CDR3 extends over 16 amino acids. Germline CDR1 and CDR2: SGDLS and YYNGEE. CDR3 region: CASSVEVGGLTDTQYF. The CDR3 DNA follows: TGTGCCAGCAGCGTAGAGGTGGGGGGGCTCACAGATACGCAGTATTTT.